These 27 T cell receptor beta chains were all obtained from the same sample, sequenced in a study of cytomegalovirus exposure and HLA in healthy donors. Here immunoSEQ multiplex PCR was the method, and the copy in TCRdb shows in-frame clones only, minus some. The sample includes roughly 150,000 clones, around four fifths seen only once; the top ten take under 2.5%. The sample comprised PBMCs. The source is a man aged 25 to 45 in good health and CMV-seropositive.

The chain employs TRBV6-6 and TRBJ1-1, with D tentatively TRBD1 (5 bases). Trimming removed 6 bases from V and 3 bases from J, with 14 bases in between. Germline values: CDR1 MNHNY, CDR2 SVGAGI (reference sequence). This CDR3 is 14 amino acids long. The CDR3 is CASSPTGTYTEAFF. The DNA for the CDR3 is TGTGCCAGCAGCCCTACAGGTACATACACTGAAGCTTTCTTT.

V is TRBV18 and J is TRBJ2-5; D perhaps matches TRBD2 (6 bases). Germline CDR1 reads KGHSH; CDR2 reads LQKENI. Trimming pared 0 bases from V and 14 bases from J, leaving 16 bases between. CDR3 length equals 13 residues. CDR3 loop: CASSPPSGTPGYF. The CDR3 coding sequence is TGTGCCAGCTCACCACCTTCCGGGACTCCCGGTTACTTC. Drawing the rest from reference TRBV18 and TRBJ2-5, the complete variable domain is NAGVMQNPRHLVRRRGQEARLRCSPMKGHSHVYWYRQLPEEGLKFMVYLQKENIIDESGMPKERFSAEFPKEGPSILRIQQVVRGDSAAYFCASSPPSGTPGYFGPGTRLLVL.

V and J are TRBV7-2 and TRBJ2-5; D is possibly TRBD2 (6 bases). V lost 5 bases, J lost 0 bases, and 7 bases lay in between. This CDR3 comprises 13 residues. Per the germline V gene, CDR1 is SGHTA and CDR2 is FQGNSA. Here the CDR3 reads CASSRDYQETQYF. Here the CDR3 DNA reads TGTGCCAGCAGCCGGGACTACCAAGAGACCCAGTACTTC.

The genes are TRBV18 and TRBJ2-5; 8 bases line up with TRBD2. Unmatched junction bases numbered 17, after V lost 3 bases and J lost 5 bases. CDR1 is KGHSH, CDR2 LQKENI, per germline. This CDR3 has 18 amino acids. The CDR3 sequence is CASSPPAGTSVSSETQYF. Written as DNA, the CDR3 is TGTGCCAGCTCACCGCCCGCCGGGACTAGTGTCTCCTCGGAGACCCAGTACTTC.

The chain has TRBV30 and TRBJ1-1; 7 nucleotides agree with TRBD1. Per the germline V gene, CDR1 is GTSNPN and CDR2 is SVGIG (reference sequence). V gave up 1 base and J gave up 5 bases; unmatched junction bases: 4. CDR3 length: 13 residues. As DNA, the CDR3 is TGTGCCTGGAGTGACAGGGGTTGGACTGAAGCTTTCTTT. Translating gives CAWSDRGWTEAFF.

The J gene is TRBJ2-1, the V gene TRBV4-3, with 7 bases matching TRBD1. The V segment lost 0 bases and the J segment 8 bases; nucleotides outside the gene matches: 7. Germline CDR1 LGHNA, CDR2 YSLEER. The CDR3 sequence is 15 residues long. Here the CDR3 DNA reads TGCGCCAGCAGCCAAGAGAGGGGGCTGTGGGATGAGCAGTTCTTC. It is translated as CASSQERGLWDEQFF.

The V gene is TRBV4-1, the J gene TRBJ2-7; 7 bases fit TRBD1. Looked up from germline, CDR1 is MGHRA and CDR2 is YSYEKL. V lost 0 bases to trimming and J lost 4 bases; unmatched junction nucleotides: 6. The length of the CDR3 is 15 residues. CDR3 residues: CASSQESRTGYEQYF. DNA for the CDR3: TGCGCCAGCAGCCAAGAAAGTCGGACAGGTTACGAGCAGTACTTC.

CDR3 amino acids: CASSVQGGSPLHF. The CDR3 DNA sequence: TGTGCCAGCAGCGTACAGGGTGGATCACCCCTCCACTTT. The chain carries TRBV7-3 and TRBJ1-6; D possibly corresponds to TRBD1 (6 bases). The ends were cut back, 5 bases at V and 10 bases at J, with 12 bases in the middle. The CDR3 sequence is 13 residues long. Germline lookup yields CDR1 SGHTA and CDR2 FQGTGA.

This sequence joins TRBV5-1 and TRBJ1-1; D is uncertain. This CDR3 is 15 amino acids long. Trimming left V 0 bases short and J 3 bases short, with 12 bases between. Germline CDR1 SGHRS, CDR2 YFSETQ. The CDR3 coding sequence is TGCGCCAGCAGCTTGGGTGCGGTCCGGGACACTGAAGCTTTCTTT. Amino acid sequence: CASSLGAVRDTEAFF.

The CDR3 protein is CASSQGWDSYEQYF. Here the CDR3 DNA reads TGTGCCAGCAGCCAGGGGTGGGACTCCTACGAGCAGTACTTC. The genes are TRBV27 and TRBJ2-7, with D possibly being TRBD1 (6 bases). The germline V and J ends were trimmed by 6 bases and 0 bases, with 12 bases remaining between them. The length of the CDR3 is 14 residues. Germline V CDR1 and CDR2: MNHEY, SMNVEV (reference sequence).

V usage is TRBV7-2 and J usage is TRBJ2-7, with TRBD1 matching 9 bases. Germline V gene lookup returns CDR1 SGHTA and CDR2 FQGNSA. This CDR3 has 14 amino acids. With V trimmed by 4 bases and J by 5 bases, 6 bases remained unmatched. For the CDR3, the DNA is TGTGCCAGCAGCTGGAAGGACAGGGGTCACGAGCAGTACTTC. Translation gives CASSWKDRGHEQYF.

This chain joins TRBV9 and TRBJ2-7; D may be TRBD1 (6 bases). The CDR3 contains 15 residues. Deletions cut 4 bases from V and 3 bases from J, with 17 bases between. The germline V gene encodes CDR1 SGDLS and CDR2 YYNGEE. For the CDR3, the DNA is TGTGCCAGCAGCCCGCCAACCGGGACAATCTACGAGCAGTACTTC. Its translation is CASSPPTGTIYEQYF.

The chain recombines TRBV7-2 with TRBJ1-2; tentative D call: TRBD1 (5 bases). CDR3 length: 15 amino acids. Germline V gene data show CDR1 as SGHTA and CDR2 as FQGNSA. The V end was cut by 2 bases, the J end by 4 bases, with 14 bases between. For the CDR3, the DNA is TGTGCCAGCAGCTTACTCCGACAGACGACCTATGGCTACACCTTC. This gives the protein CASSLLRQTTYGYTF. Combining the CDR3 with reference TRBV7-2 and TRBJ1-2 gives the whole variable domain GAGVSQSPSNKVTEKGKDVELRCDPISGHTALYWYRQSLGQGLEFLIYFQGNSAPDKSGLPSDRFSAERTGGSVSTLTIQRTQQEDSAVYLCASSLLRQTTYGYTFGSGTRLTVV.

The chain recombines TRBV11-2 with TRBJ1-1, with 7 bases lining up with TRBD1. The CDR3 consists of 14 residues. The germline V gene encodes CDR1 SGHAT and CDR2 FQNNGV. J was trimmed by 5 bases and V by 0 bases; bases with no gene match: 3. DNA of the CDR3: TGTGCCAGCAGCTTAGAAGGGGGCAAAACTGAAGCTTTCTTT. Its translation is CASSLEGGKTEAFF.

The V gene is TRBV7-9, the J gene TRBJ2-7; D possibly corresponds to TRBD1 (6 bases). Germline V gene sequence: CDR1 SEHNR, CDR2 FQNEAQ (reference sequence). The CDR3 sequence is 12 residues long. The V and J ends lost 5 bases and 7 bases respectively, with 12 bases between them. CDR3 sequence (DNA): TGTGCCAGCAGCCGTGACCAGGGGGAGCAGTACTTC. Its translation: CASSRDQGEQYF.

V is TRBV18 and J is TRBJ2-1; the match to TRBD1 covers 9 bases. The CDR3 has 17 amino acids. Germline V gene lookup returns CDR1 KGHSH and CDR2 LQKENI. After removal of 3 bases from V and 4 bases from J, the junction contained 10 bases not matched to a gene. CDR3 in DNA: TGTGCCAGCTCACCCCCCCTTAGGGACAGGGTTTACAATGAGCAGTTCTTC. This codes for CASSPPLRDRVYNEQFF.

The rearrangement joins TRBV5-4 to TRBJ2-3, with 12 bases fitting TRBD1. The CDR3 covers 16 residues. Unmatched junction bases numbered 6, after V lost 1 base and J lost 6 bases. Per the germline V gene, CDR1 is SGHNT and CDR2 is YYREEE (reference sequence). The CDR3 bases are TGTGCCAGCAGCTTGCCCCCGGGACAGGGGGCCGATACGCAGTATTTT. Translating gives CASSLPPGQGADTQYF.

The chain has TRBV18 and TRBJ2-7; D is uncertain. CDR3 size: 14 residues. Trimming took off 0 bases at V and 2 bases at J, with 8 bases between the two ends. Germline CDR1 reads KGHSH; CDR2 reads LQKENI. The CDR3 DNA reads as TGTGCCAGCTCACCACCGAATGGAGCCTACGAGCAGTACTTC. Amino acids: CASSPPNGAYEQYF. The entire variable domain, with the rest obtained from reference TRBV18 and TRBJ2-7, is as follows: NAGVMQNPRHLVRRRGQEARLRCSPMKGHSHVYWYRQLPEEGLKFMVYLQKENIIDESGMPKERFSAEFPKEGPSILRIQQVVRGDSAAYFCASSPPNGAYEQYFGPGTRLTVT.

This chain uses TRBV6-5 with TRBJ1-1; the D gene is possibly TRBD1 (6 bases). V lost 2 bases, J lost 8 bases, and 15 bases lay in between. The CDR3 has 14 amino acids. Germline V CDR1 and CDR2: MNHEY, SVGAGI. CDR3 protein: CASSYKRTGPEAFF. The CDR3 DNA sequence: TGTGCCAGCAGTTACAAGCGCACAGGGCCGGAAGCTTTCTTT.

The V call is TRBV4-3, the J call TRBJ1-1, with D possibly being TRBD1 (5 bases). The CDR3 is 13 amino acids. Trimming left V 4 bases short and J 6 bases short, with 12 bases between. Germline CDR1 and CDR2: LGHNA and YSLEER. The DNA of the CDR3 is TGCGCCAGCAGCCCCAGGAAGGGGTCTGAAGCTTTCTTT. This codes for CASSPRKGSEAFF.

The chain combines TRBV15 with TRBJ1-5; a possible D gene is TRBD1 (6 bases). This CDR3 region has 17 residues. CDR1 is LNHNV and CDR2 is YYDKDF in the germline V gene (reference sequence). Trimming left V 0 bases short and J 0 bases short, with 12 bases between. Written as DNA, the CDR3 is TGTGCCACCAGCAGAGACCCGGGCAGGGGTAGCAATCAGCCCCAGCATTTT. Amino acids: CATSRDPGRGSNQPQHF.

J is TRBJ2-4 and V is TRBV27; 8 positions match TRBD1. With 4 bases clipped from V and 1 base from J, the junction kept 9 bases outside the gene matches. This CDR3 has 17 amino acids. Germline CDR1 is MNHEY and CDR2 is SMNVEV (reference sequence). CDR3 bases: TGTGCCAGCAGTTACCGCCGGACAGGGCTGGCCAAAAACATTCAGTACTTC. It codes for CASSYRRTGLAKNIQYF.

The CDR3 reads CASSIGTGGSYEQYF. CDR3 bases: TGTGCCAGTAGTATAGGAACCGGGGGCTCCTACGAGCAGTACTTC. The rearrangement joins TRBV19 to TRBJ2-7, with TRBD2 as a possible D gene (6 bases). Germline V gene lookup returns CDR1 LNHDA and CDR2 SQIVND (reference sequence). CDR3 size: 15 residues. Trimming took off 1 base at V and 0 bases at J, with 10 bases between the two ends. Full variable domain (outside the CDR3, taken from reference TRBV19 and TRBJ2-7): DGGITQSPKYLFRKEGQNVTLSCEQNLNHDAMYWYRQDPGQGLRLIYYSQIVNDFQKGDIAEGYSVSREKKESFPLTVTSAQKNPTAFYLCASSIGTGGSYEQYFGPGTRLTVT.

This clone was observed a single time. The chain has TRBV7-6 and TRBJ2-7; D is possibly TRBD2 (7 bases). The CDR3 runs to 15 residues. Trimming removed 5 bases from V and 2 bases from J, with 16 bases in between. From germline, CDR1 is SGHVS and CDR2 FNYEAQ. Here the CDR3 reads CASSPRGGGAYEQYF. The CDR3 DNA is TGTGCCAGCAGCCCTAGGGGGGGTGGTGCCTACGAGCAGTACTTC.

This chain connects TRBV6-1 to TRBJ2-7; 10 bases map to TRBD2. CDR1 is MNHNS and CDR2 is SASEGT in the germline V gene. The CDR3 totals 16 residues. V gave up 2 bases and J gave up 3 bases; unmatched junction bases: 7. The CDR3 reads CASSEPSAGGLYEQYF. The CDR3 coding sequence is TGTGCCAGCAGTGAACCCTCAGCGGGGGGGCTCTACGAGCAGTACTTC.

The chain has TRBV29-1 and TRBJ1-1; the D gene is possibly TRBD1 (5 bases). This CDR3 spans 15 amino acids. The V end lost 6 bases, the J end lost 4 bases, and 21 bases lay between the germline ends. Germline CDR1 reads SQVTM; CDR2 reads ANQGSEA. Here the CDR3 reads CSVQRGGELVTEAFF. CDR3 DNA sequence: TGCAGCGTCCAGAGGGGAGGGGAGTTGGTCACTGAAGCTTTCTTT. Full variable domain (rest looked up from reference TRBV29-1 and TRBJ1-1): SAVISQKPSRDICQRGTSLTIQCQVDSQVTMMFWYRQQPGQSLTLIATANQGSEATYESGFVIDKFPISRPNLTFSTLTVSNMSPEDSSIYLCSVQRGGELVTEAFFGQGTRLTVV.

The chain is built from TRBV27 and TRBJ2-7; 9 positions agree with TRBD1. The CDR3 is 17 residues long. The junction had 10 bases not matched to a gene; V was cut back by 2 bases and J by 2 bases. Germline values: CDR1 MNHEY, CDR2 SMNVEV (reference sequence). CDR3 DNA sequence: TGTGCCAGCAGTTTACTTCCGGGACAGGGATCCCCCTACGAGCAGTACTTC. Translating gives CASSLLPGQGSPYEQYF.